This T cell receptor (beta chain) derives from a study of T cells in Graves' hyperthyroidism and ophthalmopathy. For the study at large: Once the initial diagnosis was made, peripheral blood was obtained before any treatment.

Amplification yielded TCR beta CDR3 regions, with RNA transcripts as the source. During a first-round RT-PCR of the TCR CDR3, the HTBI primer set was used. TCRdb re-derived calls from the multiplex PCR reads in MiXCR, one entry per CDR3 protein. The sample includes roughly 500,000 distinct CDR3 sequences, around a fifth of them seen just once. Germline trimming cut 5 bases from V and 8 bases from J; bases unmatched to any gene: 10. The CDR3 is made up of 15 amino acids. From germline, CDR1 is SGHTA and CDR2 FQGTGA. This receptor was identified in a woman in her seventies with Graves' ophthalmopathy. V usage is TRBV7-3 and J usage is TRBJ2-1; 9 nucleotides match TRBD1. Sequencing was carried out using blood. CDR3 sequence reads: CASSLSGTGNHEQFF. As DNA, the CDR3 is TGTGCCAGCAGCCTAAGCGGGACAGGGAACCATGAGCAGTTCTTC.